This TCR beta chain was recorded in a study of blood T cell repertoires in COVID-19. Study-wide background: Sources were T cells, B-cell-depleted T cells, or PBMCs; the material itself was cDNA or gDNA.

In the original analysis: Reference gene primer amplification in the assay estimated nucleated cell counts. The repertoire was sequenced with immunoSEQ multiplex PCR; TCRdb's copy has only in-frame clones and lacks some. The V and J calls and clone size come from that table; D and trimming were worked out from the DNA. This table has a few hundred thousand clones, roughly 87% appearing once. Cohorts were based on clinical histories the participants reported. Recovered participants had two consecutive negative NP/OP PCR tests, healthcare professional clearance, or symptom resolution. This CDR3 contains 14 residues. Trimming took off 4 bases at V and 2 bases at J, with 8 bases between the two ends. Per the germline V gene, CDR1 is MGHRA and CDR2 is YSYEKL.

This sequence was found in a woman in her twenties or thirties who had recovered from COVID-19. What was sequenced was PBMCs or T cells enriched from blood (not recorded which). The V gene is TRBV4-1, the J gene TRBJ2-2, with D perhaps matching TRBD2 (5 bases). The CDR3 loop is CASSLSGNTGELFF. The CDR3 DNA reads TGCGCCAGCAGCCTAAGCGGAAACACCGGGGAGCTGTTTTTT.